This passage covers 24 T cell receptor beta chains from one sample sequenced in a study of technical replicates of blood from a handful of donors. Profiled with immunoSEQ multiplex PCR; TCRdb holds only in-frame clones, not every one. Here the sample spans about 64,000 clones, less than 90% being singletons. Sequencing input: PBMCs. All receptors come from a human donor in good health. Some clones in this sample may be carry-over from other donors' samples.

V and J are TRBV29-1 and TRBJ2-7, with 7 nucleotides matching TRBD2. The CDR3 extends over 13 amino acids. Germline-derived CDR1 and CDR2 are SQVTM and ANQGSEA. J gave up 6 bases and V 3 bases, and 8 bases lay outside the gene matches. The CDR3 loop reads CSVDPSGWGEQYF. Written as DNA, the CDR3 is TGCAGCGTTGACCCTAGCGGTTGGGGCGAGCAGTACTTC.

This rearrangement joins TRBV4-3 to TRBJ2-1; 11 positions match TRBD2. The trim removed 0 bases at V and 7 bases at J, leaving 11 bases unmatched. CDR3 size: 18 residues. Germline V gene sequence: CDR1 LGHNA, CDR2 YSLEER. The CDR3 bases are TGCGCCAGCAGCCAAGATCTCGCTAGCGGGGGGCTTGGTAATGAGCAGTTCTTC. This encodes CASSQDLASGGLGNEQFF.

The gene calls are TRBV18 and TRBJ2-3; the match to TRBD1 covers 9 bases. CDR3 length: 15 residues. V shed 4 bases and J 4 bases; nucleotides not matched to a gene: 6. Per the germline V gene, CDR1 is KGHSH and CDR2 is LQKENI. Here the CDR3 reads CASSQRTGAADTQYF. The DNA of the CDR3 is TGTGCCAGCTCACAGCGGACAGGGGCGGCAGATACGCAGTATTTT.

V is TRBV7-2 and J is TRBJ1-6; 7 bases agree with TRBD1. Trimming cost V 2 bases and J 5 bases; bases outside gene matches: 3. The germline V gene has CDR1 SGHTA and CDR2 FQGNSA. The CDR3 loop spans 15 amino acids. CDR3 coding DNA: TGTGCCAGCAGCTTATGGGGACAGAATAATTCACCCCTCCACTTT. Its protein product is CASSLWGQNNSPLHF. Using reference TRBV7-2 and TRBJ1-6 for the parts outside the CDR3, the full variable domain is GAGVSQSPSNKVTEKGKDVELRCDPISGHTALYWYRQSLGQGLEFLIYFQGNSAPDKSGLPSDRFSAERTGGSVSTLTIQRTQQEDSAVYLCASSLWGQNNSPLHFGNGTRLTVT.

The J gene is TRBJ2-7, the V gene TRBV5-4; tentatively, D is TRBD2 (7 bases). V was pared by 4 bases and J by 6 bases, with 17 bases between. This CDR3 region has 14 residues. Per the germline V gene, CDR1 is SGHNT and CDR2 is YYREEE (reference sequence). The CDR3 loop reads CASSRRGQWGEQYF. The CDR3, as DNA: TGTGCCAGCAGCCGGCGGGGGCAGTGGGGCGAGCAGTACTTC.

The chain employs TRBV5-4 and TRBJ2-1, with D possibly TRBD1 on 6 matching bases. The CDR3 runs to 15 residues. CDR1 SGHNT and CDR2 YYREEE come from the germline V gene (reference sequence). V lost 3 bases to trimming and J lost 3 bases, with 13 bases between them. The CDR3 sequence: CASSSPGQLYNEQFF. CDR3 DNA: TGTGCCAGCAGCTCCCCTGGACAGCTCTACAATGAGCAGTTCTTC. The whole variable domain, filled in from reference TRBV5-4 and TRBJ2-1, reads ETGVTQSPTHLIKTRGQQVTLRCSSQSGHNTVSWYQQALGQGPQFIFQYYREEENGRGNFPPRFSGLQFPNYSSELNVNALELDDSALYLCASSSPGQLYNEQFFGPGTRLTVL.

The CDR3 region has the DNA TGTGCCAGCAGTCAAGAGGCGGGACCCGGATATGGCTACACCTTC. It yields the protein CASSQEAGPGYGYTF. The chain employs TRBV11-3 and TRBJ1-2; D possibly corresponds to TRBD1 (5 bases). This CDR3 spans 15 amino acids. The V gene's germline CDR1 is SGHNT and CDR2 YENEEA. Trimming stripped 6 bases from V and 5 bases from J, with 19 bases between.

This clone was recorded only once. The chain has TRBV25-1 and TRBJ1-4, with a tentative D call TRBD1 (6 bases). V lost 4 bases and J lost 4, with 16 bases in between. Per the germline V gene, CDR1 is MGHDK and CDR2 is SYGVNS. The CDR3 has 16 residues. CDR3 protein: CASSGNRVGGNEKLFF. CDR3 DNA sequence: TGTGCCAGCAGTGGAAACAGGGTCGGAGGTAATGAAAAACTGTTTTTT.

A single count supports this clone. The J gene is TRBJ2-1, the V gene TRBV4-3; TRBD2 agrees at 8 bases. Germline V gene lookup returns CDR1 LGHNA and CDR2 YSLEER. J gave up 2 bases and V 2 bases, and 5 bases lay outside the gene matches. This CDR3 comprises 16 residues. The CDR3 reads CASSQTGTRPYNEQFF. CDR3 nucleotide sequence: TGCGCCAGCAGCCAAACCGGGACTAGACCCTACAATGAGCAGTTCTTC.

There are a few counts of this clone. The chain employs TRBV4-1 and TRBJ2-7, with D maybe TRBD1 (6 bases). Germline lookup yields CDR1 MGHRA and CDR2 YSYEKL. CDR3 length: 17 amino acids. V lost 2 bases and J lost 3, with 20 bases in between. The CDR3 loop is CASSQNTPGTIYYEQYF. The CDR3 DNA sequence: TGCGCCAGCAGCCAAAATACCCCCGGGACAATATACTACGAGCAGTACTTC.

This chain links TRBV4-3 with TRBJ2-7; 12 bases line up with TRBD1. With V trimmed by 1 base and J by 4 bases, 5 bases remained unmatched. Germline V CDR1 and CDR2: LGHNA, YSLEER. The CDR3 has 16 amino acids. CDR3 nucleotides: TGCGCCAGCAGCCAAGGACCGGGACAGGGGGCGTACGAGCAGTACTTC. Translating gives CASSQGPGQGAYEQYF.

V is TRBV5-1 and J is TRBJ1-2; weak D call: TRBD1 (6 bases). The CDR3 has 13 residues. CDR1 is SGHRS, CDR2 YFSETQ, per germline. Trimming cost V 0 bases and J 7 bases, with 10 bases left between them. For the CDR3, the DNA is TGCGCCAGCAGCTTGGGGACAGATCGTGGCTACACCTTC. Translation gives CASSLGTDRGYTF.

The CDR3 region is CAIRPQGPNTQYF. CDR3 nucleotides: TGTGCCATCAGACCACAGGGACCGAATACGCAGTATTTT. The chain has TRBV10-3 and TRBJ2-3, with D possibly TRBD1 on 6 matching bases. Trimming stripped 6 bases from V and 7 bases from J, with 14 bases between. Germline V CDR1 and CDR2: ENHRY, SYGVKD. This CDR3 is built from 13 residues.

The chain joins TRBV6-1 to TRBJ2-1, with 13 bases that match TRBD2. The CDR3 has 15 amino acids. From germline, CDR1 is MNHNS and CDR2 SASEGT. V gave up 6 bases and J gave up 15 bases; unmatched junction bases: 14. The CDR3 DNA sequence: TGTGCCAGCAGCTCAATGACTAGCGGGAGGTCCCTAGCGTTCTTC. Its translation is CASSSMTSGRSLAFF.

In its sample, this clone was seen a few times. This sequence joins TRBV30 and TRBJ1-5; D remains unclear. The V gene's germline CDR1 is GTSNPN and CDR2 SVGIG (reference sequence). V lost 4 bases and J 2 bases, leaving 9 bases between the germline ends. This CDR3 contains 13 residues. CDR3 sequence: CAWKHGGNQPQHF. The CDR3 coding sequence is TGTGCCTGGAAGCACGGGGGCAATCAGCCCCAGCATTTT.

The chain uses TRBV30 and TRBJ1-1; 7 bases align to TRBD1. V lost 0 bases, J lost 5 bases, and 9 bases stayed unmatched. Germline V gene data show CDR1 as GTSNPN and CDR2 as SVGIG (reference sequence). The CDR3 is made up of 15 amino acids. DNA of the CDR3: TGTGCCTGGAGTGTAGGGGGCAGGGCATGGACTGAAGCTTTCTTT. Translated, it gives CAWSVGGRAWTEAFF. Based on the CDR3 plus reference TRBV30 and TRBJ1-1, the full variable domain is SQTIHQWPATLVQPVGSPLSLECTVEGTSNPNLYWYRQAAGRGLQLLFYSVGIGQISSEVPQNLSASRPQDRQFILSSKKLLLSDSGFYLCAWSVGGRAWTEAFFGQGTRLTVV.

The V call is TRBV30, the J call TRBJ2-7; TRBD1 matches 11 bases. The germline V gene encodes CDR1 GTSNPN and CDR2 SVGIG (reference sequence). Trimming cost V 1 base and J 5 bases; bases outside gene matches: 7. The CDR3 runs to 15 residues. DNA for the CDR3: TGTGCCTGGAGTGAGGGGACAGGGGGTATGGACGAGCAGTACTTC. This codes for CAWSEGTGGMDEQYF.

The chain recombines TRBV6-5 with TRBJ2-7; a possible D gene is TRBD1 (6 bases). Germline CDR1 MNHEY, CDR2 SVGAGI. The CDR3 runs to 12 residues. V was shortened by 2 bases and J by 4 bases, with 6 bases between the two germline ends. The CDR3 DNA reads as TGTGCCAGCAGTTACAGGGGGTACGAGCAGTACTTC. Translated, it gives CASSYRGYEQYF.

The V gene is TRBV11-2, the J gene TRBJ2-1, with 11 bases matching TRBD2. Germline CDR1 is SGHAT and CDR2 is FQNNGV. Trimming took 1 base from V and 10 from J; bases not matched to a gene: 6. The CDR3 has 15 residues. The CDR3 coding sequence is TGTGCCAGCAGCTTAGTAGGACTAGCGGGTGGGGAGCAGTTCTTC. Protein: CASSLVGLAGGEQFF.

V usage is TRBV11-1 and J usage is TRBJ1-6, with D perhaps TRBD1 (5 bases). Germline V gene lookup returns CDR1 SGHAT and CDR2 FQDESV (reference sequence). This CDR3 has 14 residues. Trimming removed 1 base at V and 7 bases at J, with 8 bases between. The CDR3: CASSLEAGNSPLHF. CDR3 bases: TGTGCCAGCAGCTTAGAGGCAGGGAATTCACCCCTCCACTTT.

This chain uses TRBV7-2 with TRBJ2-1; 8 bases are shared with TRBD2. The germline V gene has CDR1 SGHTA and CDR2 FQGNSA. J was trimmed by 2 bases and V by 7 bases; bases with no gene match: 10. The CDR3 sequence is 16 residues long. The CDR3 region is CASTPEAGAPYNEQFF. CDR3 bases: TGTGCCAGCACCCCTGAAGCGGGGGCCCCCTACAATGAGCAGTTCTTC.

The gene calls are TRBV27 and TRBJ2-6; D is unclear. CDR1 MNHEY and CDR2 SMNVEV come from the germline V gene (reference sequence). CDR3 length equals 14 residues. Trimming left V 6 bases short and J 2 bases short, with 8 bases between. CDR3 bases: TGTGCCAGCAGGACGCGGACTGGGGCCAACGTCCTGACTTTC. Translated, it gives CASRTRTGANVLTF.

Points on this clone: Other DNA sequences of this sample code for an identical CDR3. The V gene is TRBV6-1, the J gene TRBJ2-3; perhaps TRBD2 as D (7 bases). Germline V gene sequence: CDR1 MNHNS, CDR2 SASEGT. The V end was cut by 3 bases, the J end by 4 bases, with 11 bases between. The CDR3 is 14 residues long. CDR3 amino acids: CASSEGEGADTQYF. The CDR3 DNA reads TGTGCCAGCAGTGAGGGGGAGGGGGCAGATACGCAGTATTTT.

V and J are TRBV7-3 and TRBJ2-3; 11 nucleotides agree with TRBD2. From germline, CDR1 is SGHTA and CDR2 FQGTGA. The CDR3 is made up of 15 amino acids. Trimming removed 5 bases from V and 6 bases from J; junction bases left unmatched: 7. The CDR3 nucleotides read TGTGCCAGCAGCCAACAGACTAGCGGGACGGATACGCAGTATTTT. As protein: CASSQQTSGTDTQYF. Using reference TRBV7-3 and TRBJ2-3 for the parts outside the CDR3, the full variable domain is GAGVSQTPSNKVTEKGKYVELRCDPISGHTALYWYRQSLGQGPEFLIYFQGTGAADDSGLPNDRFFAVRPEGSVSTLKIQRTERGDSAVYLCASSQQTSGTDTQYFGPGTRLTVL.